The 23 T cell receptor beta chains presented below share a single source sample, sequenced in a study of shared clonotypes between healthy human individuals. Libraries were prepared by immunoSEQ multiplex PCR; TCRdb keeps only in-frame clonotypes and omits some of them. This table has about 770,000 clones, over 60% appearing once. Specimen: memory CD4+ T cells sorted from blood. Subset specified: CD45RA-negative fraction. The receptors derive from a woman in her thirties in good health.

V gene TRBV5-4 combines with J gene TRBJ1-5; D unresolved. V shed 0 bases and J shed 3 bases, with 7 bases lying between them. The CDR3 totals 14 residues. CDR1 is SGHNT and CDR2 is YYREEE in the germline V gene (reference sequence). The CDR3 nucleotides read TGTGCCAGCAGCTTGGGTAGCTCCAATCAGCCCCAGCATTTT. Translation: CASSLGSSNQPQHF.

Only a few counts were recorded for this clone. This chain links TRBV4-2 with TRBJ1-5, with D uncertain. This CDR3 spans 13 amino acids. V shed 0 bases and J shed 6 bases, with 6 bases lying between them. Germline-derived CDR1 and CDR2 are LGHNA and YNFKEQ. The CDR3 region is CASSQDQAQPQHF. The CDR3 DNA follows: TGTGCCAGCAGCCAAGATCAAGCTCAGCCCCAGCATTTT.

The J gene is TRBJ2-3, the V gene TRBV7-9, with D perhaps matching TRBD2 (5 bases). Trimming shortened V by 5 bases and J by 5 bases, and 14 bases separated the two germline ends. This CDR3 contains 14 residues. Germline V gives CDR1 SEHNR, CDR2 FQNEAQ (reference sequence). The CDR3 is CASSPFSEGDTQYF. As DNA, the CDR3 is TGTGCCAGCAGCCCTTTTTCAGAGGGAGATACGCAGTATTTT.

This chain links TRBV10-1 with TRBJ2-7; D is possibly TRBD2 (6 bases). From germline, CDR1 is WNHNN and CDR2 SYGVQD (reference sequence). The CDR3 is 13 amino acids. The V gene lost 10 bases and the J gene lost 5 bases, with 18 bases spanning the gap. The DNA of the CDR3 is TGCGCCAACTTGGAGGGGAAATGGGACGAGCAGTACTTC. As protein: CANLEGKWDEQYF.

This clone showed up just once. This rearrangement joins TRBV6-1 to TRBJ1-1, with TRBD1 matching 7 bases. CDR1 is MNHNS, CDR2 SASEGT, per germline. V trimming: 6 bases; J trimming: 12 bases; junction bases outside the gene matches: 7. This CDR3 region has 11 residues. The CDR3 loop reads CASSRQGTTFF. CDR3 nucleotide sequence: TGTGCCAGCAGCAGACAGGGAACGACTTTCTTT.

The chain recombines TRBV7-9 with TRBJ2-7; 10 nucleotides match TRBD2. Germline V gives CDR1 SEHNR, CDR2 FQNEAQ (reference sequence). CDR3 size: 16 residues. V lost 5 bases to trimming and J lost 2 bases; unmatched junction nucleotides: 9. CDR3 residues: CASSQESSGGPYEQYF. CDR3 nucleotides: TGTGCCAGCAGCCAAGAATCTAGCGGGGGACCCTACGAGCAGTACTTC.

Details on this clone: Different DNA sequences within this sample yield the same CDR3. The chain joins TRBV10-3 to TRBJ1-1, with a weak D call TRBD1 (5 bases). The CDR3 runs 14 residues. Germline V gives CDR1 ENHRY, CDR2 SYGVKD. Trimming took 4 bases from V and 1 from J, leaving 10 bases between them. The CDR3 protein is CAISAAGQNTEAFF. The CDR3 DNA sequence: TGTGCCATCAGTGCGGCAGGGCAGAACACTGAAGCTTTCTTT.

The chain is built from TRBV6-6 and TRBJ1-5; D might be TRBD1 (6 bases). Between the trimmed V and J ends, which lost 3 bases and 7 bases, there was a span of 13 bases. The CDR3 consists of 14 residues. CDR1 is MNHNY and CDR2 is SVGAGI in the germline V gene (reference sequence). The CDR3 bases are TGTGCCAGCAGTTATACAGGGCCGAAACAGCCCCAGCATTTT. Translated: CASSYTGPKQPQHF.

This chain connects TRBV7-8 to TRBJ2-2, with D uncertain. Trimming left V 5 bases short and J 2 bases short, with 12 bases between. The germline V gene encodes CDR1 SGHVS and CDR2 FQNEAQ. This CDR3 spans 15 amino acids. The CDR3 spells CASSQITANTGELFF. The CDR3 DNA follows: TGTGCCAGCAGCCAAATAACAGCAAACACCGGGGAGCTGTTTTTT.

The chain carries TRBV2 and TRBJ2-2, with a weak D call TRBD2 (6 bases). The germline V gene has CDR1 SNHLY and CDR2 FYNNEI. The length of the CDR3 is 14 residues. Trimming cost V 5 bases and J 6 bases, with 13 bases left between them. The CDR3 protein is CASSPLRGSGELFF. CDR3 coding DNA: TGTGCCAGCAGTCCCCTCCGGGGGTCCGGGGAGCTGTTTTTT.

This chain uses TRBV7-8 with TRBJ2-1, with D possibly called TRBD1 or TRBD2 (5 bases each). The CDR3 sequence is 15 residues long. Germline CDR1 is SGHVS and CDR2 is FQNEAQ. V dropped 7 bases and J dropped 7 bases, with 20 bases sitting between them. The CDR3 region is CASTIPRGGTNEQFF. The CDR3 DNA reads as TGTGCCAGCACGATCCCGAGGGGCGGAACGAATGAGCAGTTCTTC.

This clone was counted only a few times. V gene TRBV27 combines with J gene TRBJ2-7; 7 bases align to TRBD2. This CDR3 spans 15 amino acids. The ends lost 3 bases at V and 6 bases at J; junction bases unmatched: 11. Germline V gene data show CDR1 as MNHEY and CDR2 as SMNVEV (reference sequence). The CDR3 bases are TGTGCCAGCAGTTTTCAGAGGGCTAGCGGAGGCGAGCAGTACTTC. Amino acids: CASSFQRASGGEQYF.

The chain recombines TRBV4-1 with TRBJ2-2; TRBD1 agrees at 8 bases. V trimming: 2 bases; J trimming: 2 bases; junction bases outside the gene matches: 7. The CDR3 sequence is 17 residues long. Per the germline V gene, CDR1 is MGHRA and CDR2 is YSYEKL. The CDR3 here is CASSQPRTGTNTGELFF. The CDR3 nucleotides are TGCGCCAGCAGCCAACCCAGGACAGGGACTAACACCGGGGAGCTGTTTTTT.

The chain links TRBV5-4 to TRBJ2-7; a possible D gene is TRBD2 (6 bases). Trimming pared 6 bases from V and 5 bases from J, leaving 15 bases between. CDR3 size: 13 residues. Germline V lookup: CDR1 SGHNT, CDR2 YYREEE (reference sequence). This CDR3 is CASNPGDRDEQYF. CDR3 nucleotides: TGTGCCAGCAACCCGGGGGATAGGGACGAGCAGTACTTC.

Only a few counts were recorded for this clone. V usage is TRBV27 and J usage is TRBJ1-3, with TRBD1 matching 8 bases. The ends lost 5 bases at V and 3 bases at J; junction bases unmatched: 6. The CDR3 is 15 amino acids. CDR1 and CDR2 from the germline V gene are MNHEY and SMNVEV (reference sequence). CDR3 residues: CASSPQGALGNTIYF. The CDR3 DNA reads as TGTGCCAGCAGTCCCCAGGGGGCGCTTGGAAACACCATATATTTT.

This chain joins TRBV28 and TRBJ1-2, with D tentatively TRBD1 (6 bases). Trimming left V 7 bases short and J 4 bases short, with 16 bases between. This CDR3 spans 14 amino acids. CDR1 is MDHEN, CDR2 SYDVKM, per germline. In DNA form, the CDR3 reads TGTGCCAGCACCTCGACAGGAAGGGGCTATGGCTACACCTTC. It is translated as CASTSTGRGYGYTF.

The chain is built from TRBV19 and TRBJ1-4; D is unresolved. The CDR3 sequence is 14 residues long. The germline V and J ends were trimmed by 4 bases and 4 bases, with 10 bases remaining between them. CDR1 and CDR2 (germline): LNHDA, SQIVND (reference sequence). As DNA, the CDR3 is TGTGCCAGTAGTAGGGTGTCGGATAATGAAAAACTGTTTTTT. It codes for CASSRVSDNEKLFF.

The chain employs TRBV5-1 and TRBJ2-3; maybe TRBD1 (6 bases). The CDR3 spans 14 residues. V lost 4 bases and J 2 bases, leaving 11 bases between the germline ends. The germline gives CDR1 SGHRS, CDR2 YFSETQ. The CDR3 DNA follows: TGCGCCAGCAGCATACAGGGATCCACAGATACGCAGTATTTT. Amino acid sequence: CASSIQGSTDTQYF.

This clone was detected only once. The chain recombines TRBV2 with TRBJ2-7; 11 nucleotides agree with TRBD2. Germline lookup yields CDR1 SNHLY and CDR2 FYNNEI. The CDR3 consists of 15 residues. The ends lost 2 bases at V and 2 bases at J; junction bases unmatched: 2. The CDR3 DNA reads as TGTGCCAGCAGTGAAATACTAGCGGGGGCCTACGAGCAGTACTTC. It translates to CASSEILAGAYEQYF.

This clone was seen only once. The chain uses TRBV19 and TRBJ2-7; 8 bases align to TRBD2. CDR3 length equals 15 residues. V lost 7 bases to trimming and J lost 7 bases; unmatched junction nucleotides: 15. Germline CDR1 is LNHDA and CDR2 is SQIVND (reference sequence). CDR3 amino acids: CASNPTSGQMYEQYF. The CDR3 nucleotides are TGTGCCAGTAATCCTACTAGCGGACAAATGTATGAGCAGTACTTC. Supplemented by reference TRBV19 and TRBJ2-7, the full variable domain reads DGGITQSPKYLFRKEGQNVTLSCEQNLNHDAMYWYRQDPGQGLRLIYYSQIVNDFQKGDIAEGYSVSREKKESFPLTVTSAQKNPTAFYLCASNPTSGQMYEQYFGPGTRLTVT.

In this sample, this clone turned up a few times. The chain links TRBV29-1 to TRBJ1-2; tentative D call: TRBD1 (5 bases). V lost 4 bases to trimming and J lost 4 bases, with 13 bases between them. Germline V CDR1 and CDR2: SQVTM, ANQGSEA. CDR3 length: 13 residues. CDR3 residues: CSVAGGGIYGYTF. CDR3 sequence (DNA): TGCAGCGTTGCCGGGGGAGGGATCTATGGCTACACCTTC.

This chain's CDR3 is CASSESHRDGSTDTQYF. The CDR3 DNA reads as TGTGCCAGCAGTGAATCTCACAGGGACGGTAGCACAGATACGCAGTATTTT. The chain carries TRBV25-1 and TRBJ2-3, with D perhaps TRBD1 (6 bases). V was trimmed by 1 base and J by 0 bases, leaving 14 bases between them. CDR1 and CDR2 (germline): MGHDK, SYGVNS. The CDR3 contains 17 residues.

This rearrangement joins TRBV7-8 to TRBJ1-1; 9 nucleotides agree with TRBD1. V dropped 4 bases and J dropped 0; count of bases not matched to a gene: 15. Germline V gives CDR1 SGHVS, CDR2 FQNEAQ. The CDR3 is 19 amino acids. CDR3 sequence: CASSSLMGTGISVNTEAFF. For the CDR3, the DNA is TGTGCCAGCAGCTCCCTGATGGGGACAGGGATTAGTGTGAACACTGAAGCTTTCTTT. Full variable domain (remainder filled in from reference TRBV7-8 and TRBJ1-1): GAGVSQSPRYKVAKRGQDVALRCDPISGHVSLFWYQQALGQGPEFLTYFQNEAQLDKSGLPSDRFFAERPEGSVSTLKIQRTQQEDSAVYLCASSSLMGTGISVNTEAFFGQGTRLTVV.